These 10 T cell receptor beta chains originate from one sample sequenced in a study of T cells in Graves' hyperthyroidism and ophthalmopathy (dated by TCRdb to between 2018 and 2021). Library generation was performed with multiplex PCR. These reads were obtained on an Illumina HiSeq 2000. The TCR beta CDR3 regions were amplified from the RNA transcripts. The first round of RT-PCR for the TCR CDR3 was performed with the HTBI primer set and the Qiagen OneStep RT-PCR kit. TCRdb reprocessed the public reads (quality trimming at Q25 with fastp, clone calling with MiXCR) and kept in-frame beta chains. Duplicate CDR3 protein sequences are folded into a single record with the most common DNA and genes. This sample comprises 650,000 to 800,000 distinct CDR3 sequences, roughly 46% of them detected only once. Clones ranked in the top ten supply roughly 6.5% of the sample. Specimen: peripheral blood or thyroid tissue (not recorded which). Receptors originate from an adult man with Graves' disease, either hyperthyroidism or ophthalmopathy (not recorded which).

Details on this clonotype: A much larger clone lies one base from this, so it may be a read error. J is TRBJ2-5 and V is TRBV10-2; D is possibly TRBD1 (6 bases). The CDR3 runs 14 residues. The germline CDR1 and CDR2 sequences are WSHSY and SAAADI. CDR3 sequence: CANSESVGAETQYF. The CDR3 DNA follows: TGCGCCAACAGTGAGTCGGTGGGGGCCGAGACCCAGTACTTC.

The chain uses TRBV20-1 and TRBJ1-2, with 11 bases lining up with TRBD1. Per the germline V gene, CDR1 is DFQATT and CDR2 is SNEGSKA (reference sequence). This CDR3 is built from 15 residues. The junction had 6 bases not matched to a gene; V was cut back by 3 bases and J by 3 bases. This CDR3 is CSASVRTGGDYGYTF. The CDR3 DNA follows: TGCAGTGCTAGCGTCCGGACAGGGGGCGACTATGGCTACACCTTC.

With regard to this clonotype: This likely comes from a read error, as the CDR3 has no conserved phenylalanine or tryptophan at its end. The DNA is left out, because the CDR3 cannot be placed on it with certainty; the CDR3 is given as TCRdb lists it. This chain uses TRBV2 with TRBJ2-7. Germline CDR1 SNHLY, CDR2 FYNNEI. The CDR3 adds up to 8 amino acids, both ends counted. CDR3: CASSEANH.

This chain uses TRBV20-1 with TRBJ1-1, with 7 positions matching TRBD1. The J segment lost 7 bases and the V segment lost 3 bases, leaving 8 bases of the junction unmatched. CDR3 length: 13 amino acids. CDR1 is DFQATT and CDR2 is SNEGSKA in the germline V gene (reference sequence). CDR3 region: CSARGTVESEAFF. The CDR3 DNA is TGCAGTGCTAGGGGGACAGTGGAAAGTGAAGCTTTCTTT.

Ten or more counts support this clonotype. Compared with germline, one end of the junction differs, possibly owing to a read error. The chain couples TRBV7-9 to TRBJ2-7; TRBD2 might be the D (7 bases). Germline loops: CDR1 SEHNR, CDR2 FQNEAQ (reference sequence). This CDR3 region has 14 residues. The CDR3 loop reads CASSLRGPSHEQYF. In nucleotides, the CDR3 is TGTGCCAGCAGCTTGCGGGGGCCCTCCCACGAGCAGTACTTC.

The J gene is TRBJ1-5, the V gene TRBV19; D gene ambiguous. This CDR3 is 11 amino acids long. Trimming took off 3 bases at V and 9 bases at J, with 6 bases between the two ends. Germline values: CDR1 LNHDA, CDR2 SQIVND (reference sequence). CDR3 DNA: TGTGCCAGTAGTATGGGGTCGCCCCAGCATTTT. Protein sequence: CASSMGSPQHF.

The chain links TRBV25-1 to TRBJ1-1; D is uncertain. Trimming pared 4 bases from V and 1 base from J, leaving 7 bases between. The CDR3 is 13 residues long. CDR1 MGHDK and CDR2 SYGVNS come from the germline V gene. This chain's CDR3 is CASSARQNTEAFF. The CDR3 DNA is TGTGCCAGCAGTGCTAGACAGAACACTGAAGCTTTCTTT.

The chain employs TRBV10-3 and TRBJ1-1; tentatively, D is TRBD1 (5 bases). Germline V gene lookup returns CDR1 ENHRY and CDR2 SYGVKD. With 3 bases removed from V and 7 bases from J, the gap between germline ends came to 12 bases. This CDR3 region has 13 residues. The DNA of the CDR3 is TGTGCCATCAGTGACCCCCCGGGGGTTGAAGCTTTCTTT. Protein: CAISDPPGVEAFF.

This clonotype was detected a few times. The junction shows a germline mismatch at one end, possibly a read error. The chain uses TRBV20-1 and TRBJ2-7; D perhaps matches TRBD1 (6 bases). Looked up from germline, CDR1 is DFQATT and CDR2 is SNEGSKA (reference sequence). This CDR3 region has 13 residues. DNA for the CDR3: TGTGCCTGCGAGGACAGAAGCTCCTACGAGCAGTACTTC. Translated, it gives CACEDRSSYEQYF.

Comment on this clonotype: Being one base from a much bigger clone, this may be a read error. J is TRBJ1-1 and V is TRBV2; tentatively, D is TRBD1 (5 bases). The CDR3 loop spans 11 amino acids. V was trimmed by 8 bases and J by 4 bases, leaving 8 bases between them. The germline V gene has CDR1 SNHLY and CDR2 FYNNEI. The CDR3 bases are TGTGCCAGCGGGGCGTTCACTGAAGCTTTCTTT. It yields the protein CASGAFTEAFF.